The sequence of this T cell receptor beta chain was determined in a study of naive and memory T cell subsets. An equimolar mix of two oligonucleotides served as the beta constant-region primer for TRBC1 and TRBC2. TCRdb analysed the UMI-ligation and nested PCR reads with MiXCR anew, one entry per CDR3 protein. The sample comprises under 150,000 distinct CDR3 sequences, more than 15% of which are singletons, and approximately 0.15% rests with the top ten. The length of the CDR3 is 15 residues. CDR1 is SEHNR and CDR2 is FQNEAQ in the germline V gene (reference sequence). V lost 5 bases to trimming and J lost 1 base; unmatched junction nucleotides: 4.

The chain carries TRBV7-9 and TRBJ2-3; 9 positions agree with TRBD2. Sequencing was performed on naive CD4+ T cells from blood. This TCR was recovered from a human donor in good health. The CDR3 here is CASSEGLAGTDTQYF. The CDR3 bases are TGTGCCAGCAGCGAGGGACTAGCTGGCACAGATACGCAGTATTTT.